A single sample gave rise to the 24 T cell receptor beta chains below, sequenced in a study of T cell repertoires in cytomegalovirus infection. Their cognate antigens are unknown. One entry per CDR3 protein results from TCRdb running MiXCR on the reads. The table has approximately 590,000 distinct CDR3 sequences, about 39% seen once. Source: cultured PBMCs, taken from culture after CMV antigen stimulation. These receptors originate from a human donor in good health (CMV status not recorded). Some clones in this sample may be carry-over from other donors' samples.

The V gene is TRBV5-4, the J gene TRBJ2-1; no firm D call. This CDR3 region has 12 residues. Trimming removed 4 bases from V and 5 bases from J, with 7 bases in between. The germline gives CDR1 SGHNT, CDR2 YYREEE (reference sequence). The CDR3 reads CASSPDNNEQFF. CDR3 nucleotides: TGTGCCAGCAGCCCGGATAACAATGAGCAGTTCTTC. The full variable domain, rest sourced from reference TRBV5-4 and TRBJ2-1, is ETGVTQSPTHLIKTRGQQVTLRCSSQSGHNTVSWYQQALGQGPQFIFQYYREEENGRGNFPPRFSGLQFPNYSSELNVNALELDDSALYLCASSPDNNEQFFGPGTRLTVL.

The rearrangement joins TRBV19 to TRBJ1-2; D possibly corresponds to TRBD1 (5 bases). Between the trimmed V and J ends, which lost 7 bases and 8 bases, there was a span of 20 bases. The CDR3 covers 14 residues. Per the germline V gene, CDR1 is LNHDA and CDR2 is SQIVND (reference sequence). CDR3 protein: CASILPGAGNGYTF. The CDR3 region has the DNA TGTGCCAGTATCCTCCCTGGGGCGGGGAACGGCTACACCTTC.

This clonotype appeared a few times. The rearrangement links TRBV10-3 to TRBJ2-1; D is uncertain. With 0 bases removed from V and 5 bases from J, the gap between germline ends came to 8 bases. Germline V gives CDR1 ENHRY, CDR2 SYGVKD. This CDR3 region has 14 residues. CDR3 DNA sequence: TGTGCCATCAGTGAGTCTGTAGGGAACAATGAGCAGTTCTTC. It codes for CAISESVGNNEQFF.

This clonotype has just a few counts. CDR3: CAISKAGGTHEQYF. CDR3 nucleotides: TGTGCCATCAGCAAAGCGGGAGGGACCCACGAGCAGTACTTC. The chain combines TRBV10-3 with TRBJ2-7; 10 bases match TRBD2. Trimming took 6 bases from V and 5 from J; bases not matched to a gene: 7. Germline assignment: CDR1 ENHRY and CDR2 SYGVKD. This CDR3 has 14 amino acids.

Of note for this clonotype: A much larger clone differs from this one at a single base, so this may be a read error. The chain couples TRBV11-2 to TRBJ1-5; D remains ambiguous. Per germline, CDR1 SGHAT and CDR2 FQNNGV. This CDR3 contains 15 residues. V lost 3 bases to trimming and J lost 0 bases, with 9 bases between them. CDR3 coding DNA: TGTGCCAGCAGCTTTTCAGGAGATAGCAATCAGCCCCAGCATTTT. Amino acids: CASSFSGDSNQPQHF.

The chain is built from TRBV7-9 and TRBJ2-1; 7 nucleotides line up with TRBD2. J gave up 7 bases and V 2 bases, and 8 bases lay outside the gene matches. The CDR3 extends over 15 amino acids. Looked up from germline, CDR1 is SEHNR and CDR2 is FQNEAQ (reference sequence). For the CDR3, the DNA is TGTGCCAGCAGCTTAACTGACGGGAGGCCGAATGAGCAGTTCTTC. Protein sequence: CASSLTDGRPNEQFF.

The rearrangement links TRBV5-4 to TRBJ2-2, with D possibly TRBD2 on 6 matching bases. The V gene's germline CDR1 is SGHNT and CDR2 YYREEE (reference sequence). V was trimmed by 3 bases and J by 3 bases, leaving 12 bases between them. This CDR3 has 15 residues. The CDR3: CASSSGDWYTGELFF. In nucleotides, the CDR3 is TGTGCCAGCAGCTCCGGGGACTGGTACACCGGGGAGCTGTTTTTT.

The gene calls are TRBV2 and TRBJ1-5; weak D call: TRBD1 (5 bases). CDR1 is SNHLY, CDR2 FYNNEI, per germline. Trimming took 7 bases from V and 7 from J, leaving 14 bases between them. This CDR3 contains 13 residues. CDR3 nucleotides: TGTGCCAGCACCCTAGTCGGGGGGCAGCCCCAGCATTTT. Amino acid sequence: CASTLVGGQPQHF.

The gene calls are TRBV20-1 and TRBJ1-2, with D perhaps matching TRBD1 (5 bases). The germline CDR1 and CDR2 sequences are DFQATT and SNEGSKA (reference sequence). V was clipped by 8 bases and J by 3 bases, with 7 bases between them. The CDR3 has 10 amino acids. The CDR3 nucleotides are TGCAGTCCGGGGGACTATGGCTACACCTTC. It specifies CSPGDYGYTF.

This clonotype was observed a handful of times. The chain uses TRBV12-3 or TRBV12-4 and TRBJ2-3; possibly TRBD1 for D (6 bases). The CDR3 is 16 residues long. V shed 4 bases and J shed 1 base, with 15 bases lying between them. CDR3: CASSSNRARGTDTQYF. CDR3 nucleotide sequence: TGTGCCAGCAGTTCCAACAGGGCGCGGGGCACAGATACGCAGTATTTT.

The rearrangement uses TRBV7-6 and TRBJ2-5; D possibly corresponds to TRBD2 (5 bases). CDR3 length: 13 amino acids. The ends were cut back, 6 bases at V and 4 bases at J, with 12 bases in the middle. Looked up from germline, CDR1 is SGHVS and CDR2 is FNYEAQ. CDR3 protein: CASSITSGETQYF. CDR3 DNA sequence: TGTGCCAGCAGTATTACGAGCGGAGAGACCCAGTACTTC.

The V gene is TRBV20-1, the J gene TRBJ2-5; 10 bases match TRBD2. The trim removed 6 bases at V and 5 bases at J, leaving 15 bases unmatched. The CDR3 extends over 16 amino acids. The germline gives CDR1 DFQATT, CDR2 SNEGSKA (reference sequence). The CDR3 DNA is TGCAGTGCCCAAGGGCCTAGCGGGAGAATGGGGGAGACCCAGTACTTC. Translated: CSAQGPSGRMGETQYF.

The chain uses TRBV7-8 and TRBJ2-3; D not resolved. Germline V gene data show CDR1 as SGHVS and CDR2 as FQNEAQ. V lost 6 bases and J lost 0, with 7 bases in between. This CDR3 spans 13 amino acids. The DNA of the CDR3 is TGTGCCAGCAGAGGTTGGAGCACAGATACGCAGTATTTT. This sequence encodes CASRGWSTDTQYF. Drawing the rest from reference TRBV7-8 and TRBJ2-3, the complete variable domain is GAGVSQSPRYKVAKRGQDVALRCDPISGHVSLFWYQQALGQGPEFLTYFQNEAQLDKSGLPSDRFFAERPEGSVSTLKIQRTQQEDSAVYLCASRGWSTDTQYFGPGTRLTVL.

At least ten counts were recorded for this clonotype. This sequence joins TRBV7-2 and TRBJ1-2; D remains unclear. Trimming took off 2 bases at V and 4 bases at J, with 11 bases between the two ends. Per germline, CDR1 SGHTA and CDR2 FQGNSA. The CDR3 runs to 14 residues. CDR3 sequence reads: CASSLSAGPYGYTF. The CDR3 DNA is TGTGCCAGCAGCTTATCGGCGGGTCCCTATGGCTACACCTTC.

The rearrangement uses TRBV11-1 and TRBJ2-1, with 16 bases fitting TRBD2. Germline loops: CDR1 SGHAT, CDR2 FQDESV (reference sequence). V shed 5 bases and J 11 bases; nucleotides not matched to a gene: 9. CDR3 length: 16 amino acids. The CDR3 DNA is TGTGCCAGCAGCACCCCCGGGACTAGCGGGGGGGGACAGCAGTTCTTC. This codes for CASSTPGTSGGGQQFF.

CDR3 sequence reads: CASRLSSGGASGELFF. The CDR3 region has the DNA TGTGCCAGCAGATTATCTAGCGGGGGGGCCTCCGGGGAGCTGTTTTTT. This chain joins TRBV11-3 and TRBJ2-2; 12 bases are a match to TRBD2. With V trimmed by 6 bases and J by 6 bases, 8 bases remained unmatched. Looked up from germline, CDR1 is SGHNT and CDR2 is YENEEA. This CDR3 is 16 amino acids long. The full variable domain, with the rest looked up from reference TRBV11-3 and TRBJ2-2, is EAGVVQSPRYKIIEKKQPVAFWCNPISGHNTLYWYLQNLGQGPELLIRYENEEAVDDSQLPKDRFSAERLKGVDSTLKIQPAELGDSAVYLCASRLSSGGASGELFFGEGSRLTVL.

The chain links TRBV20-1 to TRBJ2-7; 10 positions match TRBD2. Germline loops: CDR1 DFQATT, CDR2 SNEGSKA (reference sequence). CDR3 length: 14 residues. With V trimmed by 0 bases and J by 5 bases, 4 bases remained unmatched. This chain's CDR3 is CSARDSSGSNEQYF. The CDR3 nucleotides are TGCAGTGCTAGAGATTCTAGCGGGAGCAACGAGCAGTACTTC.

This clonotype was counted only a few times. The rearrangement joins TRBV7-8 to TRBJ2-1; the D is unclear. The CDR3 sequence is 11 residues long. The V end lost 5 bases, the J end lost 9 bases, and 8 bases lay between the germline ends. Germline CDR1 SGHVS, CDR2 FQNEAQ. CDR3 region: CASSGRTEQFF. Written as DNA, the CDR3 is TGTGCCAGCAGCGGAAGAACTGAGCAGTTCTTC.

The chain employs TRBV20-1 and TRBJ2-3; TRBD2 matches at 7 bases. Germline CDR1 DFQATT, CDR2 SNEGSKA (reference sequence). The V segment lost 0 bases and the J segment 2 bases; nucleotides outside the gene matches: 14. The CDR3 has 18 amino acids. CDR3 amino acids: CSARDIPRASGYTDTQYF. The CDR3 nucleotides are TGCAGTGCTAGAGATATTCCCCGGGCTAGCGGATACACAGATACGCAGTATTTT.

The genes are TRBV6-2 or TRBV6-3 and TRBJ2-5; D remains unclear. The CDR3 is 14 residues long. Germline V gene sequence: CDR1 MNHEY, CDR2 SVGEGT. Trimming left V 2 bases short and J 4 bases short, with 11 bases between. The CDR3 DNA reads TGTGCCAGCAGTTACATATCACCAGGAGAGACCCAGTACTTC. This translates into CASSYISPGETQYF.

This clonotype came up a few times. The chain has TRBV4-2 and TRBJ1-5; D is undetermined. The CDR3 totals 16 residues. V was clipped by 1 base and J by 1 base, with 11 bases between them. Germline values: CDR1 LGHNA, CDR2 YNFKEQ. The CDR3 DNA reads as TGTGCCAGCAGCCAAGCAAGAGGCGCGAGCAATCAGCCCCAGCATTTT. This codes for CASSQARGASNQPQHF.

V and J are TRBV6-1 and TRBJ2-1; 12 bases line up with TRBD2. CDR3 length equals 14 residues. V was clipped by 11 bases and J by 4 bases; unmatched bases: 6. Germline lookup yields CDR1 MNHNS and CDR2 SASEGT. This chain's CDR3 is CAARTSGTYNEQFF. Here the CDR3 DNA reads TGTGCCGCTAGGACTAGCGGGACGTACAATGAGCAGTTCTTC.

This clonotype was recorded a few times. This chain connects TRBV7-2 to TRBJ1-4; tentative D call: TRBD1 (6 bases). V lost 5 bases and J 2 bases, leaving 9 bases between the germline ends. The germline V gene encodes CDR1 SGHTA and CDR2 FQGNSA. This CDR3 spans 14 amino acids. The CDR3, as DNA: TGTGCCAGCAGCCCCAGGGGTACTAATGAAAAACTGTTTTTT. Translation: CASSPRGTNEKLFF.

This clonotype was observed a handful of times. The rearrangement joins TRBV7-2 to TRBJ2-1; D perhaps matches TRBD1 (5 bases). Germline CDR1 SGHTA, CDR2 FQGNSA. Trimming took 6 bases from V and 5 from J, leaving 14 bases between them. The CDR3 runs to 14 residues. The CDR3 region has the DNA TGTGCCAGCAGTCCGGTTCTAGGGGACAATGAGCAGTTCTTC. Its translation: CASSPVLGDNEQFF.